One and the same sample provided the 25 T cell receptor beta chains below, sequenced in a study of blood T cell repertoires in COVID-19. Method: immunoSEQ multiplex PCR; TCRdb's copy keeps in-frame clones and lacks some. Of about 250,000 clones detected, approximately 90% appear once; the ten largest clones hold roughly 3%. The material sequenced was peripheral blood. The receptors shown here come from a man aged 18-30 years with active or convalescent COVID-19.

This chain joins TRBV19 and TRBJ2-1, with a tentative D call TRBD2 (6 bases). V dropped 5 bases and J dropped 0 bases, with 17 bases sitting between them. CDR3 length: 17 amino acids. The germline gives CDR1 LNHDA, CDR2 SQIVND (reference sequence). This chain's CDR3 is CASSFVAETSSYNEQFF. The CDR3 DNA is TGTGCCAGTAGTTTCGTAGCGGAGACAAGCTCCTACAATGAGCAGTTCTTC.

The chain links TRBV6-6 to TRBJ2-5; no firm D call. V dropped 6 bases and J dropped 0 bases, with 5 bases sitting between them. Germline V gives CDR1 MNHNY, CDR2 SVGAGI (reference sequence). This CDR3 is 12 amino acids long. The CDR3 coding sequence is TGTGCCAGCAGCAGATACCAAGAGACCCAGTACTTC. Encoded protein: CASSRYQETQYF.

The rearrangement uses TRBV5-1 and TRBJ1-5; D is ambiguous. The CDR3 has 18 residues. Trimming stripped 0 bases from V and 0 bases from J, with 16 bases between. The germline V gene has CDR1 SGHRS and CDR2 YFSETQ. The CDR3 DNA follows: TGCGCCAGCAGCTTGGATCTTTTGGTACAGCTTAGCAATCAGCCCCAGCATTTT. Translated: CASSLDLLVQLSNQPQHF.

CDR3 region: CASSPTFHPTAKNTEAFF. CDR3 nucleotides: TGTGCCAGCAGCCCTACATTTCACCCGACAGCCAAGAACACTGAAGCTTTCTTT. V usage is TRBV7-8 and J usage is TRBJ1-1; a weak D match, TRBD1 (5 bases). This CDR3 is 18 amino acids long. CDR1 SGHVS and CDR2 FQNEAQ come from the germline V gene. Trimming took 5 bases from V and 1 from J, leaving 23 bases between them.

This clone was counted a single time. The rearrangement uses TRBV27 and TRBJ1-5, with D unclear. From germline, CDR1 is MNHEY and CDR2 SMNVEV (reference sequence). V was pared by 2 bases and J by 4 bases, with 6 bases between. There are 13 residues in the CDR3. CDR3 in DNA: TGTGCCAGCAGTTTAGCCAGGAATCAGCCCCAGCATTTT. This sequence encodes CASSLARNQPQHF.

The CDR3 DNA sequence: TGTGCCAGCAGCTCGGGACAGGGTCTGGTCGGCTACACCTTC. It specifies CASSSGQGLVGYTF. The chain has TRBV5-6 and TRBJ1-2; 9 nucleotides agree with TRBD1. The CDR3 sequence is 14 residues long. Germline V gives CDR1 SGHDT, CDR2 YYEEEE. Trimming cost V 3 bases and J 8 bases; bases outside gene matches: 8.

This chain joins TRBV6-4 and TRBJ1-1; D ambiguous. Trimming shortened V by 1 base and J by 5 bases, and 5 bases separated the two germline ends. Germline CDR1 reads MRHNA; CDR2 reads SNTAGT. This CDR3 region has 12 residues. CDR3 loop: CASSDLETEAFF. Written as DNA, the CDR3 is TGTGCCAGCAGTGACTTAGAGACTGAAGCTTTCTTT.

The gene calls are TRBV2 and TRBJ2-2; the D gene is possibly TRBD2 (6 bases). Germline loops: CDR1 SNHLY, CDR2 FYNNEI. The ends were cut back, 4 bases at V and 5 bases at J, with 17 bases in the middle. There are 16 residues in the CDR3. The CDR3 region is CASSGDGGFYTGELFF. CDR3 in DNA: TGTGCCAGCAGTGGGGACGGGGGATTTTATACCGGGGAGCTGTTTTTT. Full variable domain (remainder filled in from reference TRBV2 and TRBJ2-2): EPEVTQTPSHQVTQMGQEVILRCVPISNHLYFYWYRQILGQKVEFLVSFYNNEISEKSEIFDDQFSVERPDGSNFTLKIRSTKLEDSAMYFCASSGDGGFYTGELFFGEGSRLTVL.

Here the CDR3 DNA reads TGTGCCAGCAGCGTAGACCCGGGACTAGCGGGGCTGGCAGAATACAATGAGCAGTTCTTC. Residues: CASSVDPGLAGLAEYNEQFF. The J gene is TRBJ2-1, the V gene TRBV9; 13 nucleotides match TRBD2. The CDR3 spans 20 residues. Germline CDR1 is SGDLS and CDR2 is YYNGEE. Unmatched junction bases numbered 13, after V lost 0 bases and J lost 4 bases.

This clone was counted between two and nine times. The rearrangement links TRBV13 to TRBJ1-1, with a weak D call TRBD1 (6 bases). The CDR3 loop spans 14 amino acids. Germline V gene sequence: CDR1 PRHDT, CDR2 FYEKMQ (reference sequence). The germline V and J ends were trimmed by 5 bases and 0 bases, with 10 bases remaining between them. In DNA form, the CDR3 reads TGTGCCAGCAGCCACAGGGCAGTGAACACTGAAGCTTTCTTT. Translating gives CASSHRAVNTEAFF.

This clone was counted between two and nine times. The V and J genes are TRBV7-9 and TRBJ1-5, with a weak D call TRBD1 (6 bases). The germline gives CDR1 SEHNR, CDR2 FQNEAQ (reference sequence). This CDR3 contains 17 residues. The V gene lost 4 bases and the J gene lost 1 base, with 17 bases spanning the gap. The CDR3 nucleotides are TGTGCCAGCAGCTACGCCGCCGGGACAAACAGCAATCAGCCCCAGCATTTT. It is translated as CASSYAAGTNSNQPQHF.

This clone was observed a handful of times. CDR3 sequence: CASSYSGVFEAFF. The CDR3 bases are TGTGCCAGCAGTTACTCGGGCGTATTTGAAGCTTTCTTT. V and J are TRBV6-6 and TRBJ1-1; D ambiguous. The CDR3 is 13 amino acids. Trimming pared 0 bases from V and 7 bases from J, leaving 9 bases between. Germline-derived CDR1 and CDR2 are MNHNY and SVGAGI (reference sequence).

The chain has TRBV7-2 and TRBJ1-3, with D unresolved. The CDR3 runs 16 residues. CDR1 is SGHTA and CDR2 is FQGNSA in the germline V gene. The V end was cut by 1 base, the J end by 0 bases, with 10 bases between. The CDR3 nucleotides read TGTGCCAGCAGCTTAGGGGGAGGGTTCTCTGGAAACACCATATATTTT. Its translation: CASSLGGGFSGNTIYF.

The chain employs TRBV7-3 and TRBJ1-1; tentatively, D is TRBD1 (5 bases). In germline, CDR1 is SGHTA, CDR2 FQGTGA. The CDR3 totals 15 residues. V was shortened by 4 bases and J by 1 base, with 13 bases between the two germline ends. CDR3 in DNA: TGTGCCAGCAGCTGGGATACAGGTGGGAACACTGAAGCTTTCTTT. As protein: CASSWDTGGNTEAFF.

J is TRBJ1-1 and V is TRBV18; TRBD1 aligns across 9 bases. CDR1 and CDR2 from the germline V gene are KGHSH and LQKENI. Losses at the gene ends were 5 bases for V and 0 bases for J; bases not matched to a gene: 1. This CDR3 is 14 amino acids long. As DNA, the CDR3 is TGTGCCAGCTCAGACAGGGGGTTGAACACTGAAGCTTTCTTT. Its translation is CASSDRGLNTEAFF. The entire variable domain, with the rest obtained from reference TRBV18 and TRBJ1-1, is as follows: NAGVMQNPRHLVRRRGQEARLRCSPMKGHSHVYWYRQLPEEGLKFMVYLQKENIIDESGMPKERFSAEFPKEGPSILRIQQVVRGDSAAYFCASSDRGLNTEAFFGQGTRLTVV.

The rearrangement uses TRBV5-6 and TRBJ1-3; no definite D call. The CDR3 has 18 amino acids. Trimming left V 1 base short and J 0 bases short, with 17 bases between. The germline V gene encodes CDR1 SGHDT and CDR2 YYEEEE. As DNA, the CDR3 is TGTGCCAGCAGCTTGACTACCCGGCCCAGAAGCTCTGGAAACACCATATATTTT. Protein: CASSLTTRPRSSGNTIYF.

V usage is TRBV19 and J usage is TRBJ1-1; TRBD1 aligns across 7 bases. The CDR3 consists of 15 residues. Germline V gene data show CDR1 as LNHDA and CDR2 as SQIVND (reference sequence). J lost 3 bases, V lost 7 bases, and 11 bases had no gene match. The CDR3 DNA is TGTGCCAGTACACAGGGGAATTCGGATGACACTGAAGCTTTCTTT. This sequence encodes CASTQGNSDDTEAFF.

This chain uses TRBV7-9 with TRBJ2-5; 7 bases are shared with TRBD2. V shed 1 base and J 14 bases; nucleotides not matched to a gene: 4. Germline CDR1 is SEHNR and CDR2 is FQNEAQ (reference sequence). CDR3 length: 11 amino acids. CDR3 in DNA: TGTGCCAGCAGCTTAGGCGGGAGTGGTTACTTC. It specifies CASSLGGSGYF.

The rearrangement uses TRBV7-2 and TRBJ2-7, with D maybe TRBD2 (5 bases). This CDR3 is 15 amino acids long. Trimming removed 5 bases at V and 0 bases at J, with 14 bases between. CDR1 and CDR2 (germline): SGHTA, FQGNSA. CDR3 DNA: TGTGCCAGCAGCCTATATACAGCGGTCTCCTACGAGCAGTACTTC. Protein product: CASSLYTAVSYEQYF.

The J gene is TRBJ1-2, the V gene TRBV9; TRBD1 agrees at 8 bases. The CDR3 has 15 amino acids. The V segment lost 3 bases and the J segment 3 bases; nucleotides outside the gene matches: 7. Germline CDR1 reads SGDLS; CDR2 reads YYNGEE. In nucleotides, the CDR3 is TGTGCCAGCAGCGCCGCCCCGGACAGGGACTATGGCTACACCTTC. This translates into CASSAAPDRDYGYTF.

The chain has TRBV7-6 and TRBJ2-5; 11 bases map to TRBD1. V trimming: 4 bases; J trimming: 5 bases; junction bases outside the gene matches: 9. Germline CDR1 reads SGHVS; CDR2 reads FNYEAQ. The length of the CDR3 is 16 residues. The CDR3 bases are TGTGCCAGCAGCTCCCAAACCGGGACAGGGGGGGAGACCCAGTACTTC. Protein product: CASSSQTGTGGETQYF.

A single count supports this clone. In DNA, the CDR3 is TGCGCCAGCAGCTTGGCCCCGGGACAGGGGTTGTACGAGCAGTACTTC. Translating it yields CASSLAPGQGLYEQYF. V is TRBV5-1 and J is TRBJ2-7, with TRBD1 matching over 10 bases. Looked up from germline, CDR1 is SGHRS and CDR2 is YFSETQ. V trimming: 0 bases; J trimming: 4 bases; junction bases outside the gene matches: 7. This CDR3 is built from 16 residues. Looking up the rest from reference TRBV5-1 and TRBJ2-7 gives the full variable domain: KAGVTQTPRYLIKTRGQQVTLSCSPISGHRSVSWYQQTPGQGLQFLFEYFSETQRNKGNFPGRFSGRQFSNSRSEMNVSTLELGDSALYLCASSLAPGQGLYEQYFGPGTRLTVT.

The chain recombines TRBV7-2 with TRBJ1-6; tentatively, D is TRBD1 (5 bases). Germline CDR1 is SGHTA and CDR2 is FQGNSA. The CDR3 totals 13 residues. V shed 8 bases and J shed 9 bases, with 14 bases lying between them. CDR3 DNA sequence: TGTGCCAGCTCAGCGGGGGAGATTTCACCCCTCCACTTT. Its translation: CASSAGEISPLHF.

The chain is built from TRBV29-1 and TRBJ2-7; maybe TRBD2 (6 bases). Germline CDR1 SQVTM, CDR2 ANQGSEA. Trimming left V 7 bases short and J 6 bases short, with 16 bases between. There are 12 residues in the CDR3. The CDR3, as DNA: TGCAGCGCCGGAGGGGCTGGTAGCGAGCAGTACTTC. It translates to CSAGGAGSEQYF.

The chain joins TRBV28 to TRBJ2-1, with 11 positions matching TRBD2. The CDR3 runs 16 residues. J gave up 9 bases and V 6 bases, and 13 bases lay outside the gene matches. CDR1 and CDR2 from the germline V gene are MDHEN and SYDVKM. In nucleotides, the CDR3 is TGTGCCAGCAGCCCACTCACTAGCGGGGGCGTAGGTGAGCAGTTCTTC. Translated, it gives CASSPLTSGGVGEQFF. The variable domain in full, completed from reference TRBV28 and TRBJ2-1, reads DVKVTQSSRYLVKRTGEKVFLECVQDMDHENMFWYRQDPGLGLRLIYFSYDVKMKEKGDIPEGYSVSREKKERFSLILESASTNQTSMYLCASSPLTSGGVGEQFFGPGTRLTVL.